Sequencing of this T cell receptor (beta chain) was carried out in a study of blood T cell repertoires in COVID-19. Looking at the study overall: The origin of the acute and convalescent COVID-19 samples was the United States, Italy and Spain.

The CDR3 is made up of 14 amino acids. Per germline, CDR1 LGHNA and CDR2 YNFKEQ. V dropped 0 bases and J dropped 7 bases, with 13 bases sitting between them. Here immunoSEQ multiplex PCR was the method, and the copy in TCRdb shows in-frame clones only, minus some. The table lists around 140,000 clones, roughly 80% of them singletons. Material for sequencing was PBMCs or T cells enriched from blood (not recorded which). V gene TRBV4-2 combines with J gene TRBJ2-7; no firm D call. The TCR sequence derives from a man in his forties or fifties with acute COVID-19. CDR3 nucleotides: TGTGCCAGCAGCCAAGAGTACCGCGAAAGTGAGCAGTACTTC. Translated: CASSQEYRESEQYF.